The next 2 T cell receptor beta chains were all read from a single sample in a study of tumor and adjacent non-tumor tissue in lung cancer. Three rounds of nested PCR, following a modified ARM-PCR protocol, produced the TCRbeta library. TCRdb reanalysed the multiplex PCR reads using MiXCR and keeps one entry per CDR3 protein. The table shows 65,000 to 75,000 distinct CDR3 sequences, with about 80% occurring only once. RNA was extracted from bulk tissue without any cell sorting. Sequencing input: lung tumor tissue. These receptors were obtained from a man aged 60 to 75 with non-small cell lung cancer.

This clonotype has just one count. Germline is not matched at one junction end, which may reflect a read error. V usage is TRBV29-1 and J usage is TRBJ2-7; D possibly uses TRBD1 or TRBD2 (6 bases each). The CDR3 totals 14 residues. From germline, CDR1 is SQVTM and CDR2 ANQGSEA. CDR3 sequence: CSPQGGRGGYEQYF. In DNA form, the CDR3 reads TGCAGCCCTCAGGGAGGCAGGGGTGGGTACGAGCAATACTTC.

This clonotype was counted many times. This CDR3 is CASSSLGQHYGYTF. The DNA for the CDR3 is TGTGCCAGCAGTTCCCTGGGACAGCATTATGGCTACACCTTC. V is TRBV28 and J is TRBJ1-2; TRBD1 matches 7 bases. The CDR3 extends over 14 amino acids. CDR1 MDHEN and CDR2 SYDVKM come from the germline V gene. With V trimmed by 4 bases and J by 5 bases, 7 bases remained unmatched.